Listed here are 5 T cell receptor beta chains from one sample, sequenced in a study of PD-L1 blockade in urothelial cancer. Regarding time point: peripheral blood 6 weeks after treatment start. Data came from immunoSEQ multiplex PCR; TCRdb stores just in-frame clones and leaves some out. The repertoire holds about 30,000 clones, with 79% as singletons. Sequences were derived from PBMCs, sampled around atezolizumab (anti-PD-L1) treatment. These receptors were taken from an older man with urothelial cancer.

This chain connects TRBV27 to TRBJ2-7; TRBD1 is a possible D gene (5 bases). With 3 bases removed from V and 2 bases from J, the gap between germline ends came to 14 bases. Germline CDR1 and CDR2: MNHEY and SMNVEV (reference sequence). This CDR3 is built from 15 residues. DNA of the CDR3: TGTGCCAGCAGTTTTCGGCCAGGGCCAACCTACGAGCAGTACTTC. Its protein is CASSFRPGPTYEQYF.

This clone appeared a few times. This chain joins TRBV19 and TRBJ1-2; weak D call: TRBD1 (6 bases). The CDR3 has 15 residues. V shed 4 bases and J shed 8 bases, with 20 bases lying between them. Germline assignment: CDR1 LNHDA and CDR2 SQIVND (reference sequence). DNA of the CDR3: TGTGCCAGTAGTACCACCCCTCCGGGACATGAGGGCTACACCTTC. Protein product: CASSTTPPGHEGYTF.

This clone has only a few counts. The chain employs TRBV7-8 and TRBJ2-7; weak D call: TRBD2 (6 bases). The CDR3 sequence is 10 residues long. The V end was cut by 5 bases, the J end by 7 bases, with 6 bases between. CDR1 is SGHVS and CDR2 is FQNEAQ in the germline V gene. The chain's CDR3 is CASSAGEQYF. The CDR3 DNA sequence: TGTGCCAGCAGCGCGGGGGAGCAGTACTTC.

The V gene is TRBV2, the J gene TRBJ1-1; 7 nucleotides align to TRBD1. J lost 4 bases, V lost 4 bases, and 3 bases had no gene match. Germline-derived CDR1 and CDR2 are SNHLY and FYNNEI. The CDR3 runs 13 residues. The CDR3 protein is CASSVQGTTEAFF. The CDR3 coding sequence is TGTGCCAGCAGTGTACAGGGGACCACTGAAGCTTTCTTT. Looking up the rest from reference TRBV2 and TRBJ1-1 gives the full variable domain: EPEVTQTPSHQVTQMGQEVILRCVPISNHLYFYWYRQILGQKVEFLVSFYNNEISEKSEIFDDQFSVERPDGSNFTLKIRSTKLEDSAMYFCASSVQGTTEAFFGQGTRLTVV.

This clone was detected only a few times. The CDR3 nucleotides are TGTGCCAGCAGCCCCCCGGCTAGCGGTACCGGGGAGCTGTTTTTT. The encoded protein is CASSPPASGTGELFF. The chain combines TRBV7-3 with TRBJ2-2; 7 bases match TRBD2. Germline CDR1 SGHTA, CDR2 FQGTGA. V lost 5 bases to trimming and J lost 5 bases; unmatched junction nucleotides: 8. This CDR3 spans 15 amino acids.